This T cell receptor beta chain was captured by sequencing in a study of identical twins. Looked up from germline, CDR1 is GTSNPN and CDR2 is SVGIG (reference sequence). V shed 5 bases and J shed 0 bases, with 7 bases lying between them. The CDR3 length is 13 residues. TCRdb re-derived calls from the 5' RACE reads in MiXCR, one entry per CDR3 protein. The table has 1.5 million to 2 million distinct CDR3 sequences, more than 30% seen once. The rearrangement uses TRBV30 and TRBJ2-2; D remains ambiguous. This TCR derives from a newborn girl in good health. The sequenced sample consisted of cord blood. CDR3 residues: CAWDPPNTGELFF. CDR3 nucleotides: TGTGCCTGGGACCCCCCGAACACCGGGGAGCTGTTTTTT.